This TCR beta chain was identified in a study of blood T cell repertoires in COVID-19. About the study: PBMCs, B-cell-depleted T cells, or T cells provided the cDNA or gDNA that made up the material.

Trimming pared 3 bases from V and 4 bases from J, leaving 13 bases between. CDR1 is SGHRS and CDR2 is YFSETQ in the germline V gene. The CDR3 covers 14 residues. In the original processing: Nucleated cell counts were estimated from reference gene primer amplification. Method: immunoSEQ multiplex PCR; TCRdb's copy keeps in-frame clones and lacks some. V and J calls and clone size are those listed in that table; D and trimming were worked out from the DNA. The sample records 44,000 or so clones, nearly 85% being singletons. The origin of this receptor is a man at least 80 years old in a cohort sampled during active COVID-19. The sequenced material came from peripheral blood. The V and J genes are TRBV5-1 and TRBJ1-1; D possibly corresponds to TRBD1 (6 bases). This CDR3 is CASSSTGQTTEAFF. The CDR3 region has the DNA TGCGCCAGCAGCTCGACGGGACAAACCACTGAAGCTTTCTTT.